The 31 T cell receptor beta chains given below trace back to one sample, sequenced in a study of PD-1 blockade in classical Hodgkin lymphoma (dated by TCRdb to the early 2020s). The time point label corresponds to: cycle 1 day 1 (C1D1), immediately before nivolumab initiation. Every trial patient had relapsed after autologous stem cell transplantation, and cohorts A, B and C differed in prior brentuximab vedotin exposure. The library was made by the immunoSEQ multiplex PCR assay. TCRdb stores this immuneACCESS table with in-frame sequences only. Part of the clones is absent; in the studies checked, under half of the shortfall reflects unresolved V genes, and no reason is known for the rest. The sample table lists roughly 61,000 clones, 75% to 90% of them with a count of one. Roughly 15% of the sample belongs to the ten largest clones. The specimen was peripheral blood mononuclear cells (PBMCs), collected at baseline. The receptors shown here come from a human donor with classical Hodgkin lymphoma.

The chain carries TRBV10-3 and TRBJ1-5; 12 bases line up with TRBD1. Trimming cost V 6 bases and J 1 base; bases outside gene matches: 10. CDR1 and CDR2 (germline): ENHRY, SYGVKD. The CDR3 loop spans 18 amino acids. The CDR3, as DNA: TGTGCCATCAGCGGCGGGACAGGGGGCAATGGAAGCAATCAGCCCCAGCATTTT. Encoded protein: CAISGGTGGNGSNQPQHF.

This clone was recorded once. The chain uses TRBV7-2 and TRBJ2-7, with a weak D call TRBD1 (6 bases). This CDR3 region has 11 residues. Trimming cost V 6 bases and J 10 bases, with 13 bases left between them. Germline CDR1 and CDR2: SGHTA and FQGNSA. CDR3 amino acids: CASRDLGHQYF. DNA of the CDR3: TGTGCCAGCAGGGACTTGGGACACCAGTACTTC.

The chain couples TRBV30 to TRBJ1-4, with a possible D match to TRBD1 (6 bases). CDR1 and CDR2 (germline): GTSNPN, SVGIG (reference sequence). V lost 4 bases, J lost 5 bases, and 17 bases lay in between. The length of the CDR3 is 15 residues. CDR3 loop: CAWTSRGGENEKLFF. In DNA form, the CDR3 reads TGTGCCTGGACAAGCAGGGGCGGTGAGAATGAAAAACTGTTTTTT.

A single count supports this clone. The J gene is TRBJ2-5, the V gene TRBV14; 7 positions match TRBD1. CDR1 and CDR2 from the germline V gene are SGHDN and FVKESK. The CDR3 is 13 amino acids. V was pared by 4 bases and J by 5 bases, with 4 bases of the junction left unmatched. The CDR3 spells CASSPDRKETQYF. The CDR3 coding sequence is TGTGCCAGCAGCCCGGACAGGAAGGAGACCCAGTACTTC.

The chain is built from TRBV27 and TRBJ2-7; D possibly corresponds to TRBD1 (6 bases). Germline CDR1 and CDR2: MNHEY and SMNVEV (reference sequence). The CDR3 is 13 residues long. V was cut by 3 bases and J by 3 bases, with 9 bases left in between. In nucleotides, the CDR3 is TGTGCCAGCAGTTTCTCCAGGGGCTACGAGCAGTACTTC. This translates into CASSFSRGYEQYF.

Note on this clone: One junction end does not reproduce the germline sequence, and a read error may be involved. V usage is TRBV7-7 and J usage is TRBJ2-5; weak D call: TRBD1 (6 bases). Germline CDR1 and CDR2: SSHAT and FNYEAQ (reference sequence). This CDR3 comprises 18 residues. The CDR3 nucleotides read TGTGCTAGCAGCTTACAGGGTTCAGGGTCGGGCTACGAGTGGACCCAGTACTTC. Encoded protein: CASSLQGSGSGYEWTQYF.

This sequence joins TRBV6-5 and TRBJ1-2, with 9 positions matching TRBD1. There are 14 residues in the CDR3. J was trimmed by 8 bases and V by 6 bases; bases with no gene match: 10. Germline CDR1 and CDR2: MNHEY and SVGAGI. The CDR3 region has the DNA TGTGCCAGCAGGGACGGGACAGGGTCTCTCGGCTACACCTTC. Translation gives CASRDGTGSLGYTF.

The rearrangement links TRBV7-6 to TRBJ1-4, with D uncertain. Germline V CDR1 and CDR2: SGHVS, FNYEAQ. The ends were cut back, 1 base at V and 8 bases at J, with 20 bases in the middle. This CDR3 contains 17 residues. CDR3 bases: TGTGCCAGCAGCTTAGGGTTAACGGGCCTTTCGGAAGAAAAACTGTTTTTT. This codes for CASSLGLTGLSEEKLFF.

Only one count was recorded for this clone. The chain is built from TRBV4-2 and TRBJ2-1; 8 bases match TRBD2. Losses at the gene ends were 4 bases for V and 8 bases for J; bases not matched to a gene: 16. The CDR3 totals 17 residues. In germline, CDR1 is LGHNA, CDR2 YNFKEQ. CDR3 bases: TGTGCCAGCAGCCTTTTTTTCCGGGGGGGCCTTTTGGATGAGCAGTTCTTC. It is translated as CASSLFFRGGLLDEQFF.

DNA for the CDR3: TGTGCCAGCAGCCAAGTAGATGGGGGGAACAATGAGCAGTTCTTC. Its translation is CASSQVDGGNNEQFF. The rearrangement links TRBV4-2 to TRBJ2-1; perhaps TRBD2 as D (6 bases). CDR3 size: 15 residues. Trimming cost V 1 base and J 5 bases, with 12 bases left between them. From germline, CDR1 is LGHNA and CDR2 YNFKEQ.

V gene TRBV10-3 combines with J gene TRBJ2-7, with TRBD1 matching 8 bases. J was trimmed by 3 bases and V by 1 base; bases with no gene match: 5. The CDR3 runs to 15 residues. CDR1 is ENHRY, CDR2 SYGVKD, per germline. CDR3 nucleotide sequence: TGTGCCATCAGTGAGTTGCGGACAGGGCTCTACGAGCAGTACTTC. It codes for CAISELRTGLYEQYF.

This rearrangement joins TRBV7-9 to TRBJ2-7; no reliable D call. The CDR3 has 11 amino acids. Trimming removed 9 bases at V and 6 bases at J, with 12 bases between. The germline V gene has CDR1 SEHNR and CDR2 FQNEAQ (reference sequence). The CDR3 loop reads CASQNSREQYF. CDR3 DNA: TGTGCCAGTCAGAACTCTCGCGAGCAGTACTTC.

The chain joins TRBV2 to TRBJ2-4; unclear D gene. Germline assignment: CDR1 SNHLY and CDR2 FYNNEI. This CDR3 region has 13 residues. V gave up 8 bases and J gave up 1 base, with 9 bases separating them. The CDR3 sequence is CASLSMAKNIQYF. DNA for the CDR3: TGTGCCAGCCTCAGTATGGCCAAAAACATTCAGTACTTC.

The V and J genes are TRBV7-6 and TRBJ2-7; 7 bases map to TRBD2. The V gene's germline CDR1 is SGHVS and CDR2 FNYEAQ. The CDR3 consists of 13 residues. After removal of 5 bases from V and 6 bases from J, the junction contained 7 bases not matched to a gene. The CDR3 protein is CASSPGLEVEQYF. The CDR3 nucleotides read TGTGCCAGCAGCCCCGGACTAGAGGTCGAGCAGTACTTC.

Regarding this clone: A read error may produce the germline difference seen at one junction end. The chain has TRBV7-7 and TRBJ2-2; no firm D call. This CDR3 has 15 amino acids. Germline V gene lookup returns CDR1 SSHAT and CDR2 FNYEAQ (reference sequence). The CDR3 nucleotides read TGTGCTAGCAGCTTAAGCCTAGAGAATCCCGGGGAGCTGTTTTTT. Protein: CASSLSLENPGELFF.

The DNA for the CDR3 is TGTGCCAGCAGCTTAGGCGGGACTAACTATGGCTACACCTTC. Protein product: CASSLGGTNYGYTF. V and J are TRBV7-2 and TRBJ1-2, with no clear D. The CDR3 extends over 14 amino acids. CDR1 is SGHTA and CDR2 is FQGNSA in the germline V gene. V was shortened by 1 base and J by 0 bases, with 6 bases between the two germline ends.

V gene TRBV7-9 combines with J gene TRBJ1-1; TRBD1 is a possible D gene (6 bases). The germline V gene has CDR1 SEHNR and CDR2 FQNEAQ (reference sequence). V was cut by 5 bases and J by 6 bases, with 16 bases left in between. The CDR3 runs to 14 residues. The CDR3 DNA sequence: TGTGCCAGCAGCCCCGTCTACGGGGGCTCTGAAGCTTTCTTT. This translates into CASSPVYGGSEAFF. The variable domain in full, with the rest retrieved from reference TRBV7-9 and TRBJ1-1, is DTGVSQNPRHKITKRGQNVTFRCDPISEHNRLYWYRQTLGQGPEFLTYFQNEAQLEKSRLLSDRFSAERPKGSFSTLEIQRTEQGDSAMYLCASSPVYGGSEAFFGQGTRLTVV.

The J gene is TRBJ2-6, the V gene TRBV18, with D perhaps matching TRBD2 (6 bases). Germline assignment: CDR1 KGHSH and CDR2 LQKENI. This CDR3 spans 17 amino acids. V gave up 2 bases and J gave up 2 bases, with 13 bases separating them. The chain's CDR3 is CASSPGPGTPGANVLTF. Here the CDR3 DNA reads TGTGCCAGCTCACCAGGACCTGGGACTCCTGGGGCCAACGTCCTGACTTTC.

This chain links TRBV10-3 with TRBJ2-7; TRBD1 might be the D (6 bases). V was pared by 10 bases and J by 5 bases, with 21 bases between. Germline assignment: CDR1 ENHRY and CDR2 SYGVKD. This CDR3 spans 14 amino acids. The CDR3 sequence is CATGPGHEFDEQYF. The CDR3 region has the DNA TGTGCCACCGGCCCGGGACATGAGTTCGACGAGCAGTACTTC.

There are a few counts of this clone. The chain links TRBV9 to TRBJ2-1; D possibly corresponds to TRBD1 (6 bases). Between the trimmed V and J ends, which lost 5 bases and 8 bases, there was a span of 14 bases. Germline V gives CDR1 SGDLS, CDR2 YYNGEE. The CDR3 is 13 amino acids. The CDR3 coding sequence is TGTGCCAGCAGTCCTACAGGGTTAGATGAGCAGTTCTTC. Its translation is CASSPTGLDEQFF.

The chain couples TRBV2 to TRBJ1-3, with a possible D match to TRBD1 (5 bases). Looked up from germline, CDR1 is SNHLY and CDR2 is FYNNEI. This CDR3 is 14 amino acids long. V was clipped by 3 bases and J by 2 bases, with 8 bases between them. The CDR3 nucleotides read TGTGCCAGCAGTGAGCCCAGGGCTGGAAACACCATATATTTT. Amino acid sequence: CASSEPRAGNTIYF.

The chain joins TRBV18 to TRBJ2-7, with D possibly matching TRBD2 (6 bases). V was cut by 6 bases and J by 5 bases, with 20 bases left in between. The CDR3 is 15 residues long. Germline CDR1 reads KGHSH; CDR2 reads LQKENI. CDR3 sequence reads: CASSPEPGAGDEQYF. Written as DNA, the CDR3 is TGTGCCAGCTCGCCCGAACCGGGAGCCGGCGACGAGCAGTACTTC.

The chain uses TRBV14 and TRBJ1-1; 7 bases are a match to TRBD1. The trim removed 4 bases at V and 1 base at J, leaving 6 bases unmatched. Germline CDR1 reads SGHDN; CDR2 reads FVKESK. The CDR3 is 15 residues long. This CDR3 is CASSLWRTGNTEAFF. Here the CDR3 DNA reads TGTGCCAGCAGCCTTTGGAGGACAGGGAACACTGAAGCTTTCTTT.

The J gene is TRBJ2-7, the V gene TRBV7-9; 9 nucleotides align to TRBD2. The CDR3 covers 17 residues. Losses at the gene ends were 2 bases for V and 6 bases for J; bases not matched to a gene: 14. CDR1 and CDR2 from the germline V gene are SEHNR and FQNEAQ (reference sequence). The CDR3 sequence: CASSLIDALAGIGEQYF. The CDR3 DNA reads as TGTGCCAGCAGCTTAATCGATGCTCTAGCGGGGATCGGCGAGCAGTACTTC.

The chain has TRBV12-5 and TRBJ2-5; possibly TRBD1 for D (6 bases). CDR3 length: 14 residues. V shed 5 bases and J shed 5 bases, with 15 bases lying between them. Germline values: CDR1 LGHNT, CDR2 FRNRAP. DNA for the CDR3: TGTGCTAGTGGTCCCCGGACAGTCGTGGAGACCCAGTACTTC. It encodes CASGPRTVVETQYF.

The CDR3 here is CASSPFLSRDVTDAFF. CDR3 nucleotide sequence: TGTGCCAGCAGCCCGTTCCTATCCCGGGACGTCACCGATGCTTTCTTT. The V gene is TRBV11-2, the J gene TRBJ1-1, with D maybe TRBD1 (5 bases). The CDR3 is made up of 16 amino acids. V lost 5 bases, J lost 11 bases, and 27 bases lay in between. Germline values: CDR1 SGHAT, CDR2 FQNNGV. Full variable domain (rest looked up from reference TRBV11-2 and TRBJ1-1): EAGVAQSPRYKIIEKRQSVAFWCNPISGHATLYWYQQILGQGPKLLIQFQNNGVVDDSQLPKDRFSAERLKGVDSTLKIQPAKLEDSAVYLCASSPFLSRDVTDAFFGQGTRLTVV.

The CDR3 nucleotides read TGTGCCTGGTCAAAGCGGGGGGCTTCCCTTATACTCCCGAGCTCCTACGAGCAGTACTTC. Its translation: CAWSKRGASLILPSSYEQYF. This chain connects TRBV30 to TRBJ2-7; TRBD2 matches at 9 bases. In germline, CDR1 is GTSNPN, CDR2 SVGIG (reference sequence). The CDR3 consists of 20 residues. J was trimmed by 0 bases and V by 5 bases; bases with no gene match: 23. Based on the CDR3 plus reference TRBV30 and TRBJ2-7, the full variable domain is SQTIHQWPATLVQPVGSPLSLECTVEGTSNPNLYWYRQAAGRGLQLLFYSVGIGQISSEVPQNLSASRPQDRQFILSSKKLLLSDSGFYLCAWSKRGASLILPSSYEQYFGPGTRLTVT.

The chain has TRBV2 and TRBJ1-5; D is undetermined. The CDR3 runs 13 residues. V was trimmed by 5 bases and J by 3 bases, leaving 8 bases between them. Germline V gives CDR1 SNHLY, CDR2 FYNNEI. The CDR3 DNA reads TGTGCCAGCAGTCTTACGCCCAATCAGCCCCAGCATTTT. As protein: CASSLTPNQPQHF.

As DNA, the CDR3 is TGTGCCAGCAGCGCCACGACAGGGAGGAATTCACCCCTCCACTTT. This translates into CASSATTGRNSPLHF. The chain uses TRBV7-3 and TRBJ1-6; 7 bases are a match to TRBD1. Per the germline V gene, CDR1 is SGHTA and CDR2 is FQGTGA. The CDR3 sequence is 15 residues long. J gave up 7 bases and V 5 bases, and 8 bases lay outside the gene matches.

The chain couples TRBV19 to TRBJ2-1, with TRBD2 as a possible D gene (5 bases). The germline V gene has CDR1 LNHDA and CDR2 SQIVND (reference sequence). CDR3 length: 15 amino acids. The V end lost 5 bases, the J end lost 0 bases, and 11 bases lay between the germline ends. CDR3 coding DNA: TGTGCCAGTAGTGTGAGAGGGAGCTCCTACAATGAGCAGTTCTTC. Its protein is CASSVRGSSYNEQFF.

The chain uses TRBV5-1 and TRBJ2-7; possible D gene TRBD1, 5 bases. Per the germline V gene, CDR1 is SGHRS and CDR2 is YFSETQ. CDR3 size: 14 residues. The V end was cut by 7 bases, the J end by 1 base, with 15 bases between. CDR3 coding DNA: TGCGCCAGCCGTAAACTTGACAGTTCCTACGAGCAGTACTTC. Protein product: CASRKLDSSYEQYF.